This T cell receptor (beta chain) was identified in a study of T cells in Graves' hyperthyroidism and ophthalmopathy. Study observations and caveats: Ophthalmopathy was identified by the model a median roughly six months ahead of onset. The blood repertoire included most of the expanded thyroid clonotypes above 0.001.

Germline CDR1 is SGHRS and CDR2 is YFSETQ. Trimming took off 5 bases at V and 2 bases at J, with 13 bases between the two ends. This CDR3 region has 15 residues. The table lists this clonotype with many counts. Its antigen is currently unknown. There were TCR beta CDR3 regions amplified from RNA transcripts. RT-PCR in the first round (using the HTBI primer set) targeted the TCR CDR3. MiXCR, run by TCRdb on the multiplex PCR reads, gives a single entry per CDR3 protein. The sample has some 250,000 distinct CDR3 sequences, about 16% seen once. Blood was drawn at first hyperthyroidism diagnosis, before any ophthalmopathy symptoms.

Sequenced material: blood. V and J are TRBV5-1 and TRBJ1-4; TRBD1 is a possible D gene (6 bases). This clonotype was sampled from a woman aged 50 to 65 with Graves' hyperthyroidism that later progressed to Graves' ophthalmopathy. CDR3 in amino acids: CASRTWTATNEKLFF. DNA of the CDR3: TGCGCCAGCAGGACATGGACAGCGACTAATGAAAAACTGTTTTTT.